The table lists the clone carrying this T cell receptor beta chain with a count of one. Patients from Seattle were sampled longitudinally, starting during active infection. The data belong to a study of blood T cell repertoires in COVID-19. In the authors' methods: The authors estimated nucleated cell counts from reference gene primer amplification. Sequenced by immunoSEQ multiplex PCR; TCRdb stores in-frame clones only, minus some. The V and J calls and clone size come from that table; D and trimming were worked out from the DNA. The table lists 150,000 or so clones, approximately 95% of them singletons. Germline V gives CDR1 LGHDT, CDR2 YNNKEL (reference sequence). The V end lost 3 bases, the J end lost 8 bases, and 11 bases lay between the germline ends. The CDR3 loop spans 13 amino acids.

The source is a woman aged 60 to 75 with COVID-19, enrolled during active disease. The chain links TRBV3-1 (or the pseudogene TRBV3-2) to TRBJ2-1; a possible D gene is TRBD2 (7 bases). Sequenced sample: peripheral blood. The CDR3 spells CASSHGGPHEQFF. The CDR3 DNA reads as TGTGCCAGCAGCCACGGGGGGCCCCATGAGCAGTTCTTC.